The clone carrying this TCR beta chain was seen only a few times. This entry belongs to a study of neoadjuvant anti-PD-1 for oral cavity cancer. Six replicates per PBMC sample, mostly from around 500 ng of genomic DNA. The data were produced by immunoSEQ multiplex PCR, yet TCRdb's version contains in-frame clones alone and is incomplete. The sample has approximately 10,000 clones, about three fifths seen once. The time point: after neoadjuvant nivolumab, at surgical resection. The starting material was PBMCs, obtained after nivolumab (anti-PD-1) treatment. This TCR came from a person aged 35-79 years with oral cavity squamous cell carcinoma.

The CDR3 bases are TGTGCCAGCAGCGGCTCACAGCCCGGTGGTTCACCCCTCCACTTT. This translates into CASSGSQPGGSPLHF. The chain has TRBV11-2 and TRBJ1-6, with D unresolved. The CDR3 loop spans 15 amino acids. V lost 5 bases, J lost 9 bases, and 17 bases lay in between. The germline V gene encodes CDR1 SGHAT and CDR2 FQNNGV.